Shown below are 27 T cell receptor beta chains from a single sample sequenced in a study of blood T cell repertoires in COVID-19. Using immunoSEQ multiplex PCR, the repertoire was profiled, and TCRdb retains in-frame clones only, with some absent. The sample yields about 260,000 clones, approximately 88% seen once. The specimen was PBMCs or T cells enriched from blood (not recorded which). The source of these receptors is a woman aged 40 to 50 with acute COVID-19.

V usage is TRBV6-5 and J usage is TRBJ1-1, with TRBD1 identical over 7 bases. V shed 4 bases and J 4 bases; nucleotides not matched to a gene: 9. Per the germline V gene, CDR1 is MNHEY and CDR2 is SVGAGI. The CDR3 sequence is 15 residues long. The CDR3 loop is CASSFRTGWGTEAFF. CDR3 nucleotide sequence: TGTGCCAGCAGTTTTCGGACAGGCTGGGGCACTGAAGCTTTCTTT.

The genes are TRBV7-2 and TRBJ1-3; weak D call: TRBD1 (5 bases). Trimming took off 3 bases at V and 7 bases at J, with 13 bases between the two ends. This CDR3 has 14 residues. Germline assignment: CDR1 SGHTA and CDR2 FQGNSA. The CDR3 region has the DNA TGTGCCAGCAGCTTTAAGTGGGGGGGGAACACCATATATTTT. The encoded protein is CASSFKWGGNTIYF.

The chain employs TRBV3-1 (or the pseudogene TRBV3-2) and TRBJ1-1, with a possible D match to TRBD1 (5 bases). CDR3 length: 14 residues. The germline CDR1 and CDR2 sequences are LGHDT and YNNKEL (reference sequence). V shed 1 base and J shed 3 bases, with 9 bases lying between them. CDR3 sequence (DNA): TGTGCCAGCAGCCAAGGGGGCGTAGACACTGAAGCTTTCTTT. Protein product: CASSQGGVDTEAFF.

This clone was observed a handful of times. The chain recombines TRBV10-3 with TRBJ2-7, with D perhaps TRBD2 (6 bases). Germline lookup yields CDR1 ENHRY and CDR2 SYGVKD. The CDR3 has 12 amino acids. V gave up 6 bases and J gave up 5 bases, with 11 bases separating them. This CDR3 is CAIRPEGDEQYF. The CDR3 DNA sequence: TGTGCCATCAGGCCGGAGGGAGACGAGCAGTACTTC.

The chain couples TRBV28 to TRBJ2-7; 10 bases line up with TRBD1. Losses at the gene ends were 0 bases for V and 0 bases for J; bases not matched to a gene: 2. Looked up from germline, CDR1 is MDHEN and CDR2 is SYDVKM. CDR3 size: 16 residues. This chain's CDR3 is CASSLWGTGDSYEQYF. The CDR3 nucleotides are TGTGCCAGCAGTTTATGGGGGACAGGGGACTCCTACGAGCAGTACTTC.

The V gene is TRBV7-8, the J gene TRBJ2-7; a possible D gene is TRBD2 (6 bases). Trimming cost V 2 bases and J 1 base, with 12 bases left between them. The length of the CDR3 is 15 residues. Germline-derived CDR1 and CDR2 are SGHVS and FQNEAQ. In DNA, the CDR3 is TGTGCCAGCAGCTTATCGTCGGGGGTGTCCTACGAGCAGTACTTC. Translating gives CASSLSSGVSYEQYF.

The chain links TRBV18 to TRBJ2-3; TRBD2 aligns across 12 bases. V was clipped by 0 bases and J by 5 bases; unmatched bases: 6. The CDR3 contains 17 residues. CDR1 is KGHSH and CDR2 is LQKENI in the germline V gene. In DNA form, the CDR3 reads TGTGCCAGCTCACCACCGGAGGCTAGCGGGAGGGAAGATACGCAGTATTTT. Translation: CASSPPEASGREDTQYF. Variable domain in full (rest from reference TRBV18 and TRBJ2-3): NAGVMQNPRHLVRRRGQEARLRCSPMKGHSHVYWYRQLPEEGLKFMVYLQKENIIDESGMPKERFSAEFPKEGPSILRIQQVVRGDSAAYFCASSPPEASGREDTQYFGPGTRLTVL.

This chain joins TRBV10-2 and TRBJ1-2, with 9 bases aligning to TRBD1. The J segment lost 6 bases and the V segment lost 6 bases, leaving 11 bases of the junction unmatched. CDR3 size: 15 residues. Germline CDR1 WSHSY, CDR2 SAAADI. CDR3 in DNA: TGCGCCAGCAGCCGCTGGGACAGGGAATCGGATGGCTACACCTTC. Its translation: CASSRWDRESDGYTF.

The CDR3 loop reads CASSILGLAGQETQYF. CDR3 DNA: TGTGCCAGCAGCATCCTGGGACTAGCGGGACAAGAGACCCAGTACTTC. The rearrangement links TRBV9 to TRBJ2-5, with 13 bases lining up with TRBD2. The CDR3 covers 16 residues. With 4 bases clipped from V and 2 bases from J, the junction kept 5 bases outside the gene matches. CDR1 is SGDLS, CDR2 YYNGEE, per germline.

The genes are TRBV7-9 and TRBJ2-7, with D tentatively TRBD1 (6 bases). V was cut by 3 bases and J by 6 bases, with 9 bases left in between. The CDR3 contains 12 residues. Germline V gene lookup returns CDR1 SEHNR and CDR2 FQNEAQ (reference sequence). The CDR3 coding sequence is TGTGCCAGCAGCTTTACAGGGAGCGAGCAGTACGTC. Encoded protein: CASSFTGSEQYV.

In its sample, this clone was seen once. The chain carries TRBV9 and TRBJ1-3; D gene uncertain. Trimming left V 0 bases short and J 2 bases short, with 9 bases between. CDR1 and CDR2 from the germline V gene are SGDLS and YYNGEE. The CDR3 is 15 amino acids. CDR3 DNA sequence: TGTGCCAGCAGCGTAGAACCGGGAACTGGAAACACCATATATTTT. Translating gives CASSVEPGTGNTIYF.

This chain joins TRBV7-8 and TRBJ2-3; 7 bases map to TRBD2. With V trimmed by 1 base and J by 3 bases, 7 bases remained unmatched. The CDR3 is 16 residues long. Germline values: CDR1 SGHVS, CDR2 FQNEAQ. The CDR3 coding sequence is TGTGCCAGCAGCTTAGGACTAGCTAGAAAAACAGATACGCAGTATTTT. Protein sequence: CASSLGLARKTDTQYF.

CDR3 coding DNA: TGTGGGACTAGCGGTAGCACAGATACGCAGTATTTT. Its protein product is CGTSGSTDTQYF. The rearrangement joins TRBV19 to TRBJ2-3; 10 bases are a match to TRBD2. Looked up from germline, CDR1 is LNHDA and CDR2 is SQIVND (reference sequence). CDR3 length: 12 amino acids. Full variable domain (remainder filled in from reference TRBV19 and TRBJ2-3): DGGITQSPKYLFRKEGQNVTLSCEQNLNHDAMYWYRQDPGQGLRLIYYSQIVNDFQKGDIAEGYSVSREKKESFPLTVTSAQKNPTAFYLCGTSGSTDTQYFGPGTRLTVL.

This clone is a singleton in its sample. The V and J genes are TRBV11-3 and TRBJ2-5; D may be TRBD1 (6 bases). This CDR3 contains 15 residues. The V and J ends lost 0 bases and 5 bases respectively, with 13 bases between them. CDR1 is SGHNT, CDR2 YENEEA, per germline. CDR3 bases: TGTGCCAGCAGCTTAGATTTGCCAGGGGTGGAGACCCAGTACTTC. This gives the protein CASSLDLPGVETQYF.

This chain connects TRBV21-1 to TRBJ1-1; the D call TRBD1 from the table was never checked on the DNA. TRBV21-1 is marked as a pseudogene. This CDR3 has 13 residues. CDR3 in DNA: TGTGCCAGCAGCAAAGCCTGGAGGACAGGGGTAATCTTT. It specifies CASSKAWRTGVIF.

This sequence joins TRBV5-4 and TRBJ2-7; D not resolved. Trimming took off 3 bases at V and 8 bases at J, with 3 bases between the two ends. The CDR3 is 9 residues long. Germline V gene lookup returns CDR1 SGHNT and CDR2 YYREEE (reference sequence). The CDR3 sequence: CASSSKQYV. Written as DNA, the CDR3 is TGTGCCAGCAGCTCTAAGCAGTACGTC.

The chain combines TRBV7-2 with TRBJ2-5, with D hard to call. V was clipped by 1 base and J by 4 bases, with 13 bases between them. The CDR3 loop spans 15 amino acids. Germline V gene data show CDR1 as SGHTA and CDR2 as FQGNSA. The CDR3 DNA sequence: TGTGCCAGCAGCTTAGGTCCATCCACGGGAGAGACCCAGTACTTC. As protein: CASSLGPSTGETQYF.

The rearrangement joins TRBV28 to TRBJ2-7, with 9 nucleotides matching TRBD1. The CDR3 runs to 15 residues. The V and J ends lost 8 bases and 2 bases, in that order; junction bases with no gene match: 10. Germline CDR1 MDHEN, CDR2 SYDVKM. The CDR3 nucleotides read TGTGCCAGCCACCCTGTGGGGACAGGGACCTACGAGCAGTACTTC. This gives the protein CASHPVGTGTYEQYF. The variable domain in full, completed from reference TRBV28 and TRBJ2-7, reads DVKVTQSSRYLVKRTGEKVFLECVQDMDHENMFWYRQDPGLGLRLIYFSYDVKMKEKGDIPEGYSVSREKKERFSLILESASTNQTSMYLCASHPVGTGTYEQYFGPGTRLTVT.

A remark on this clone: The sample carries other DNA sequences with the same CDR3. The V gene is TRBV11-3, the J gene TRBJ2-7; D possibly corresponds to TRBD1 (5 bases). The CDR3 has 13 residues. Trimming stripped 2 bases from V and 1 base from J, with 6 bases between. Germline V gene data show CDR1 as SGHNT and CDR2 as YENEEA. CDR3 in DNA: TGTGCCAGCAGCTTAAGACAGTCCTACGAGCAGTACGTC. Protein product: CASSLRQSYEQYV.

The CDR3 loop reads CASSFTSMQETQYF. In DNA form, the CDR3 reads TGTGCCAGCAGTTTCACTAGTATGCAAGAGACCCAGTACTTC. This sequence joins TRBV6-2 or TRBV6-3 and TRBJ2-5, with D tentatively TRBD2 (5 bases). The CDR3 consists of 14 residues. Deletions cut 4 bases from V and 2 bases from J, with 11 bases between. Germline CDR1 is MNHEY and CDR2 is SVGEGT.

The chain carries TRBV6-1 and TRBJ1-5; tentative D call: TRBD1 (5 bases). Per the germline V gene, CDR1 is MNHNS and CDR2 is SASEGT. The CDR3 covers 17 residues. V was trimmed by 4 bases and J by 0 bases, leaving 16 bases between them. This CDR3 reads CASSGQPISYSNQPQHF. DNA for the CDR3: TGTGCCAGCAGTGGACAGCCGATCTCTTATAGCAATCAGCCCCAGCATTTT.

J is TRBJ2-1 and V is TRBV11-2, with TRBD1 as a possible D gene (5 bases). Germline-derived CDR1 and CDR2 are SGHAT and FQNNGV. This CDR3 is 14 amino acids long. V was shortened by 1 base and J by 4 bases, with 8 bases between the two germline ends. The CDR3 sequence is CASSLGTPYNEQFF. Written as DNA, the CDR3 is TGTGCCAGCAGCTTAGGGACACCATACAATGAGCAGTTCTTC.

The J gene is TRBJ1-5, the V gene TRBV12-3 or TRBV12-4; a weak D match, TRBD1 (6 bases). Trimming left V 4 bases short and J 6 bases short, with 10 bases between. CDR3 size: 13 residues. CDR3 sequence (DNA): TGTGCCAGCAGTTGGGGGGGCGGTCAGCCCCAGCATTTT. It encodes CASSWGGGQPQHF.

CDR3 residues: CASSVGAGHYGYTF. The CDR3 DNA reads TGTGCCAGCAGCGTAGGGGCAGGGCATTATGGCTACACCTTC. The V and J genes are TRBV9 and TRBJ1-2; TRBD1 is a possible D gene (5 bases). The CDR3 covers 14 residues. Trimming took 0 bases from V and 5 from J, leaving 11 bases between them. Germline CDR1 is SGDLS and CDR2 is YYNGEE. The variable domain in full, with the rest retrieved from reference TRBV9 and TRBJ1-2, is DSGVTQTPKHLITATGQRVTLRCSPRSGDLSVYWYQQSLDQGLQFLIQYYNGEERAKGNILERFSAQQFPDLHSELNLSSLELGDSALYFCASSVGAGHYGYTFGSGTRLTVV.

The J gene is TRBJ1-2, the V gene TRBV20-1; D perhaps matches TRBD1 (5 bases). Per the germline V gene, CDR1 is DFQATT and CDR2 is SNEGSKA (reference sequence). V dropped 3 bases and J dropped 6 bases, with 11 bases sitting between them. The CDR3 totals 12 residues. CDR3 nucleotides: TGCAGTGCTAGTACAGGAAGAGATGGCTACACCTTC. Its protein product is CSASTGRDGYTF.

The J gene is TRBJ1-5, the V gene TRBV10-3; D is unresolved. Germline values: CDR1 ENHRY, CDR2 SYGVKD. V lost 0 bases, J lost 2 bases, and 5 bases lay in between. The CDR3 spans 14 residues. CDR3 in amino acids: CAISESPGNQPQHF. DNA of the CDR3: TGTGCCATCAGTGAGTCGCCGGGCAATCAGCCCCAGCATTTT.

The rearrangement links TRBV3-1 (or the pseudogene TRBV3-2) to TRBJ1-6; TRBD1 agrees at 7 bases. This CDR3 region has 18 residues. Germline lookup yields CDR1 LGHDT and CDR2 YNNKEL (reference sequence). With V trimmed by 5 bases and J by 3 bases, 13 bases remained unmatched. The CDR3 region is CASSSSPGGTVYNSPLHF. The CDR3 DNA follows: TGTGCCAGCAGCTCCTCTCCCGGAGGGACAGTCTATAATTCACCCCTCCACTTT.